This T cell receptor beta chain originates from a study of T cell repertoires in ileal Crohn's disease. The assay was immunoSEQ multiplex PCR, and TCRdb's table has in-frame clones only and misses some. The sample lists roughly 3,500 clones; more than 75% were seen once. Surgical specimens yielded lamina propria lymphocytes, which were density-gradient separated and then sorted. Germline CDR1 SGHTA, CDR2 FQGNSA. This CDR3 comprises 14 residues. V lost 1 base, J lost 1 base, and 7 bases lay in between. Specimen: CD4+ T cells sorted from the ileum. The receptor comes from an adult with Crohn's disease. The genes are TRBV7-2 and TRBJ1-2; no clear D. The CDR3 spells CASSLDQNNYGYTF. The CDR3 DNA follows: TGTGCCAGCAGCTTAGACCAGAATAACTATGGCTACACCTTC.